This TCR beta chain appears in the sequencing data of a study of T cells expressing NK-cell markers. This CDR3 is built from 16 residues. Germline values: CDR1 SGDLS, CDR2 YYNGEE. TCRdb re-called the 5' RACE reads, yielding one record per CDR3 amino acid sequence without DNA. The table lists a few hundred thousand distinct CDR3 sequences. Sequencing input: blood T cells: a sorted CD56 or NKG2C T cell subset, CD4+ or CD8+ T cells, or bulk PBMC T cells (not recorded which). This clonotype was sampled from a man aged 18 to 69 in good health. The rearrangement links TRBV9 to TRBJ2-5; TCRdb proposes TRBD2, but this gene call is untestable without DNA. This CDR3 is CASSAERGGRGETQYF.